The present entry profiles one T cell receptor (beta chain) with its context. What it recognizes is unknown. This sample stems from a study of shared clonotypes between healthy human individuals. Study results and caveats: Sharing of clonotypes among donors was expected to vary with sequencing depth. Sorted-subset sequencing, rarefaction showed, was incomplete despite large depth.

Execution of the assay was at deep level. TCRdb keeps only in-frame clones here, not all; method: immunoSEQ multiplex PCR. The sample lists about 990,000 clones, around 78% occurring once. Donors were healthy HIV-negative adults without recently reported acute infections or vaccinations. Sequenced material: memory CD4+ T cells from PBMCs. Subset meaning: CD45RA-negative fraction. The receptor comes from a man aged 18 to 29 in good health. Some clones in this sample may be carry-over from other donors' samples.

CDR3 coding DNA: TGTGCCAGCAGCCAGGGTCTGGGCAGGGACAATGAGCAGTTCTTC. Translation: CASSQGLGRDNEQFF. V usage is TRBV7-8 and J usage is TRBJ2-1; TRBD1 is a possible D gene (5 bases). The CDR3 is 15 residues long. Germline lookup yields CDR1 SGHVS and CDR2 FQNEAQ. Between the trimmed V and J ends, which lost 5 bases and 5 bases, there was a span of 16 bases.